One sample yielded the 7 T cell receptor beta chains listed below, sequenced in a study of cytomegalovirus exposure and HLA in healthy donors. The data were produced by immunoSEQ multiplex PCR, yet TCRdb's version contains in-frame clones alone and is incomplete. The sample records about 130,000 clones, about nine tenths being singletons. The sequenced material came from PBMCs. The receptors derive from a young woman in good health and CMV-seropositive.

The chain uses TRBV6-6 and TRBJ2-7; maybe TRBD2 (6 bases). CDR1 is MNHNY, CDR2 SVGAGI, per germline (reference sequence). Between the trimmed V and J ends, which lost 7 bases and 6 bases, there was a span of 16 bases. The CDR3 covers 13 residues. The CDR3 DNA is TGTGCCAGCACCCCCGGGCGGGGCGCCGAGCAGTACTTC. The encoded protein is CASTPGRGAEQYF.

V gene TRBV19 combines with J gene TRBJ2-1; no clear D. The CDR3 has 15 amino acids. Germline CDR1 and CDR2: LNHDA and SQIVND (reference sequence). Trimming shortened V by 1 base and J by 1 base, and 8 bases separated the two germline ends. CDR3 coding DNA: TGTGCCAGTAGTATAGCCCGTACATCCTACAATGAGCAGTTCTTC. Its protein product is CASSIARTSYNEQFF.

The chain links TRBV2 to TRBJ2-4; D gene ambiguous. V was cut by 6 bases and J by 3 bases, with 9 bases left in between. This CDR3 has 13 residues. The V gene's germline CDR1 is SNHLY and CDR2 FYNNEI. CDR3 DNA: TGTGCCAGCAGATCGCCAGGCAAAAACATTCAGTACTTC. It yields the protein CASRSPGKNIQYF.

This clone was found once. V is TRBV9 and J is TRBJ2-1; D not resolved. V was trimmed by 0 bases and J by 9 bases, leaving 7 bases between them. The CDR3 length is 12 residues. Per the germline V gene, CDR1 is SGDLS and CDR2 is YYNGEE. The CDR3 sequence is CASSVELGEQFF. Here the CDR3 DNA reads TGTGCCAGCAGCGTAGAACTCGGTGAGCAGTTCTTC. The whole variable domain, filled in from reference TRBV9 and TRBJ2-1, reads DSGVTQTPKHLITATGQRVTLRCSPRSGDLSVYWYQQSLDQGLQFLIQYYNGEERAKGNILERFSAQQFPDLHSELNLSSLELGDSALYFCASSVELGEQFFGPGTRLTVL.

The chain couples TRBV2 to TRBJ2-7, with a possible D match to TRBD2 (6 bases). The CDR3 runs to 14 residues. Trimming pared 7 bases from V and 0 bases from J, leaving 13 bases between. Germline V CDR1 and CDR2: SNHLY, FYNNEI. The CDR3 here is CASILMGGSYEQYF. The CDR3 coding sequence is TGTGCCAGCATTCTGATGGGGGGCTCCTACGAGCAGTACTTC. The variable domain in full, completed from reference TRBV2 and TRBJ2-7, reads EPEVTQTPSHQVTQMGQEVILRCVPISNHLYFYWYRQILGQKVEFLVSFYNNEISEKSEIFDDQFSVERPDGSNFTLKIRSTKLEDSAMYFCASILMGGSYEQYFGPGTRLTVT.

The rearrangement joins TRBV25-1 to TRBJ2-5, with 14 bases lining up with TRBD2. The trim removed 7 bases at V and 1 base at J, leaving 5 bases unmatched. This CDR3 contains 16 residues. CDR1 MGHDK and CDR2 SYGVNS come from the germline V gene. The CDR3 here is CASTGTSGSVQETQYF. The CDR3 region has the DNA TGTGCCAGCACCGGGACTAGCGGGAGTGTCCAAGAGACCCAGTACTTC.

The chain couples TRBV28 to TRBJ1-5; 7 bases match TRBD1. CDR1 is MDHEN and CDR2 is SYDVKM in the germline V gene. J gave up 4 bases and V 3 bases, and 12 bases lay outside the gene matches. This CDR3 contains 17 residues. CDR3 sequence (DNA): TGTGCCAGCAGTTTTGAGACAGGGTATATTCCTAATCAGCCCCAGCATTTT. Encoded protein: CASSFETGYIPNQPQHF. Full variable domain (rest looked up from reference TRBV28 and TRBJ1-5): DVKVTQSSRYLVKRTGEKVFLECVQDMDHENMFWYRQDPGLGLRLIYFSYDVKMKEKGDIPEGYSVSREKKERFSLILESASTNQTSMYLCASSFETGYIPNQPQHFGDGTRLSIL.